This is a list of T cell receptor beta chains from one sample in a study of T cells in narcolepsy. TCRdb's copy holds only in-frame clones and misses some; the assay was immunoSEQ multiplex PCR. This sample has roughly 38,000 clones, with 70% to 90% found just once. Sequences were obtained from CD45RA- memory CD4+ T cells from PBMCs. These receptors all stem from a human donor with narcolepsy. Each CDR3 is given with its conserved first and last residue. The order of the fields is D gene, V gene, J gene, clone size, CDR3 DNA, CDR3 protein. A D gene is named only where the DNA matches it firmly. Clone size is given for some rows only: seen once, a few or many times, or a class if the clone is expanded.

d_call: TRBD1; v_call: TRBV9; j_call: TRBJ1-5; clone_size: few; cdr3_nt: TGTGCCAGCAGCGTAACAGGGGGCGAGGGCCAGCCCCAGCATTTT; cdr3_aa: CASSVTGGEGQPQHF
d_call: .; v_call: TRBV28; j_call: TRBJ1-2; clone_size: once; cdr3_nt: TGTGCCAGCAGCCCGCCGGCGCGGGACTATGGCTACACCTTC; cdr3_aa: CASSPPARDYGYTF
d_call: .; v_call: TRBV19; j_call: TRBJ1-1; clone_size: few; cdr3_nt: TGTGCCAGTAGTATTGGATCGCAGGGCACTGAAGCTTTCTTT; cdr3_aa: CASSIGSQGTEAFF
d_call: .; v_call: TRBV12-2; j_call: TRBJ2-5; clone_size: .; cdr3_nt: TGTGCAAGTCGCCTAGGACTAGCAATGGGTCAAGAGACCCAGTACTTC; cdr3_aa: CASRLGLAMGQETQYF
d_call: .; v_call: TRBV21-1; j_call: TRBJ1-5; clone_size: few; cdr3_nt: TGTGCCAGCAGCAAAGGAGACAGGTATAGCAATCAGCCCCAGCATTTT; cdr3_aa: CASSKGDRYSNQPQHF
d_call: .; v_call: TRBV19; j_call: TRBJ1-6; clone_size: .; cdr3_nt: TGTGCCAGTGCGGGAGATAATTCACCCCTCCACTTT; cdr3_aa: CASAGDNSPLHF
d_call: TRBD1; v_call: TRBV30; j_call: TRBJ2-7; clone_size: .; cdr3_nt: TGTGCCTGGGAACCGGGACAGGGGACTACCGTCCCGTACTTC; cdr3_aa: CAWEPGQGTTVPYF
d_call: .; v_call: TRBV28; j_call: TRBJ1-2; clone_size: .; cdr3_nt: TGTGCCAGCACCCCGGAACAATTCGGCTACACCTTC; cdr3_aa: CASTPEQFGYTF
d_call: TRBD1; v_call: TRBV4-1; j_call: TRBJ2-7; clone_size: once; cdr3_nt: TGCGCCAGCAGCCAAGAGGGACAGGCTGCCTACGAGCAGTACTTC; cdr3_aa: CASSQEGQAAYEQYF
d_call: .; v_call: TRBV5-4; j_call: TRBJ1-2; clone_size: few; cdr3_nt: TGTGCCAGCAGCTTCGAGGGACCCTATGGCTACACCTTC; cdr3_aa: CASSFEGPYGYTF
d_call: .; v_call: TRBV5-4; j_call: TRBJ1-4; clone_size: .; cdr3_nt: TGTGCCAGCAGCTTGTACGGGGAAAAACTGTTTTTT; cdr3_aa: CASSLYGEKLFF
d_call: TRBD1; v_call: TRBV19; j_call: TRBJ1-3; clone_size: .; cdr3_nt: TGTGCCAGTAGTCCAACGGGACAGGCTGGAAACACCATATATTTT; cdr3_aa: CASSPTGQAGNTIYF
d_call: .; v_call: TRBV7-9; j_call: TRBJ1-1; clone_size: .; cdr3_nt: TGTGCCAGCAGCCCCCGTGCTTTACTGAACACTGAAGCTTTCTTT; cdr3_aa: CASSPRALLNTEAFF
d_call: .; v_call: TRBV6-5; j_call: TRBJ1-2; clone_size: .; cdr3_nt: TGTGCCAGCAGTTCAGGCAGCGGCAGACATTATGGCTACACCTTC; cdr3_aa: CASSSGSGRHYGYTF
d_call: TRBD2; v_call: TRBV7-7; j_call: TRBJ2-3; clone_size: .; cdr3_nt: TGTGCTAGCAGCAAGCGGGGAAGAGATACGCAGTATTTT; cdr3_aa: CASSKRGRDTQYF
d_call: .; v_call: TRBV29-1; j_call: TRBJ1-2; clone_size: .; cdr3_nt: TGCAGCGTTGAAGATGCGGCTAACTATGGCTACACCTTC; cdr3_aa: CSVEDAANYGYTF
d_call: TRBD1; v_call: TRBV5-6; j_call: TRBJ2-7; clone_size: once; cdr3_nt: TGTGCCAGCAGTCCTCCGGGGGGACAGGGGATCTACGAGCAGTACTTC; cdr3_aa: CASSPPGGQGIYEQYF